The 29 T cell receptor beta chains presented below share a single source sample, sequenced in a study of OX40 agonist ivuxolimab in advanced cancers. Library preparation was by the immunoSEQ multiplex PCR assay. The source is immuneACCESS, and TCRdb retained only in-frame sequences with V and J called. Part of the clones is not carried over; for the studies checked, unresolved V genes explain less than half of this, and the remainder is unexplained. A total of fewer than 30,000 clones appear in this sample, around 81% of them only once. The ten top clones hold 26% of the sample. This sample comprised CD4+ or CD8+ T cells sorted from blood, obtained in a trial of the OX40 agonist ivuxolimab. All receptors derive from an adult with an advanced solid tumor such as melanoma, head and neck, liver or kidney cancer.

The chain joins TRBV5-1 to TRBJ1-1; D remains ambiguous. The CDR3 is 14 residues long. Germline values: CDR1 SGHRS, CDR2 YFSETQ. Trimming cost V 0 bases and J 1 base, with 7 bases left between them. CDR3 amino acids: CASSLVGENTEAFF. The CDR3 DNA reads TGCGCCAGCAGCTTGGTTGGCGAGAACACTGAAGCTTTCTTT.

The rearrangement links TRBV6-1 to TRBJ2-5, with D perhaps matching TRBD2 (5 bases). Germline V lookup: CDR1 MNHNS, CDR2 SASEGT. The CDR3 extends over 13 amino acids. Trimming took 6 bases from V and 7 from J, leaving 15 bases between them. In DNA form, the CDR3 reads TGTGCCAGCAGCGAGGGAACCTCAGGGACCCAGTACTTC. Translation gives CASSEGTSGTQYF.

The chain links TRBV11-2 to TRBJ2-5; perhaps TRBD1 as D (8 bases). Germline assignment: CDR1 SGHAT and CDR2 FQNNGV. Trimming took off 2 bases at V and 5 bases at J, with 18 bases between the two ends. The CDR3 is 16 residues long. The DNA for the CDR3 is TGTGCCAGCAGCTTACCTAGCGGTTACAGGGGGGAGACCCAGTACTTC. This encodes CASSLPSGYRGETQYF.

The gene calls are TRBV14 and TRBJ2-1; D is unresolved. This CDR3 spans 14 amino acids. Germline CDR1 reads SGHDN; CDR2 reads FVKESK. The ends were cut back, 4 bases at V and 4 bases at J, with 11 bases in the middle. Here the CDR3 reads CASSLLVEYNEQFF. DNA for the CDR3: TGTGCCAGCAGCCTATTAGTAGAATACAATGAGCAGTTCTTC.

The chain joins TRBV19 to TRBJ2-1; either TRBD1 or TRBD2 may supply D (5 bases each). Germline lookup yields CDR1 LNHDA and CDR2 SQIVND (reference sequence). V lost 7 bases, J lost 4 bases, and 17 bases lay in between. CDR3 length: 15 amino acids. CDR3 in amino acids: CASTFSGSAYNEQFF. In DNA form, the CDR3 reads TGTGCCAGTACGTTTTCAGGGAGTGCATACAATGAGCAGTTCTTC. Variable domain in full (rest from reference TRBV19 and TRBJ2-1): DGGITQSPKYLFRKEGQNVTLSCEQNLNHDAMYWYRQDPGQGLRLIYYSQIVNDFQKGDIAEGYSVSREKKESFPLTVTSAQKNPTAFYLCASTFSGSAYNEQFFGPGTRLTVL.

V usage is TRBV30 and J usage is TRBJ2-7; TRBD1 matches at 8 bases. With V trimmed by 4 bases and J by 2 bases, 4 bases remained unmatched. The CDR3 has 13 amino acids. Germline CDR1 is GTSNPN and CDR2 is SVGIG (reference sequence). The CDR3 loop reads CAWIGTGPYEQYF. CDR3 DNA sequence: TGTGCCTGGATTGGGACAGGCCCCTACGAGCAGTACTTC. The whole variable domain, filled in from reference TRBV30 and TRBJ2-7, reads SQTIHQWPATLVQPVGSPLSLECTVEGTSNPNLYWYRQAAGRGLQLLFYSVGIGQISSEVPQNLSASRPQDRQFILSSKKLLLSDSGFYLCAWIGTGPYEQYFGPGTRLTVT.

The V call is TRBV2, the J call TRBJ1-1; D is ambiguous. Trimming took 3 bases from V and 1 from J, leaving 9 bases between them. CDR3 length equals 14 residues. CDR1 SNHLY and CDR2 FYNNEI come from the germline V gene. In nucleotides, the CDR3 is TGTGCCAGCAGTGACTGGAAGGGGAACACTGAAGCTTTCTTT. Its translation: CASSDWKGNTEAFF.

This chain links TRBV4-1 with TRBJ2-1; TRBD2 agrees at 12 bases. The V segment lost 4 bases and the J segment 8 bases; nucleotides outside the gene matches: 3. The CDR3 sequence is 14 residues long. Germline assignment: CDR1 MGHRA and CDR2 YSYEKL. The CDR3 is CASSRLAGDDEQFF. The DNA for the CDR3 is TGCGCCAGCAGCCGACTAGCGGGGGACGATGAGCAGTTCTTC.

This clone is medium-sized in the sample. The chain uses TRBV11-3 and TRBJ2-7, with 7 bases that match TRBD2. J was trimmed by 7 bases and V by 4 bases; bases with no gene match: 1. Germline V CDR1 and CDR2: SGHNT, YENEEA. CDR3 length: 11 amino acids. The CDR3 coding sequence is TGTGCCAGCAGCTCGGGACTAGAGCAGTACTTC. This encodes CASSSGLEQYF.

The chain uses TRBV6-1 and TRBJ2-7; D ambiguous. V lost 2 bases to trimming and J lost 2 bases, with 10 bases between them. This CDR3 has 14 residues. In germline, CDR1 is MNHNS, CDR2 SASEGT. CDR3 bases: TGTGCCAGCAGTGAAATGGTCACTCCCTACGAGCAGTACTTC. Its protein is CASSEMVTPYEQYF.

The rearrangement links TRBV13 to TRBJ1-2; possibly TRBD1 for D (6 bases). This CDR3 contains 15 residues. The V end was cut by 1 base, the J end by 7 bases, with 16 bases between. In germline, CDR1 is PRHDT, CDR2 FYEKMQ (reference sequence). The CDR3 spells CASSLAGGGRSGYTF. The CDR3 DNA reads TGTGCCAGCAGCTTAGCAGGAGGGGGGCGGAGTGGCTACACCTTC.

The chain has TRBV6-5 and TRBJ2-3; no reliable D call. Trimming removed 2 bases at V and 0 bases at J, with 6 bases between. CDR3 size: 14 residues. The germline CDR1 and CDR2 sequences are MNHEY and SVGAGI. CDR3 sequence reads: CASSYADSTDTQYF. The CDR3 nucleotides read TGTGCCAGCAGTTACGCCGATAGCACAGATACGCAGTATTTT.

This sequence joins TRBV15 and TRBJ1-2, with a possible D match to TRBD1 (6 bases). CDR3 length: 16 residues. V was cut by 1 base and J by 6 bases, with 18 bases left in between. CDR1 and CDR2 from the germline V gene are LNHNV and YYDKDF (reference sequence). Here the CDR3 DNA reads TGTGCCACCAGCAGAGTACCAGGGGAAAGGAAGGATGGCTACACCTTC. Protein product: CATSRVPGERKDGYTF.

V gene TRBV6-4 combines with J gene TRBJ2-1; D not resolved. Per the germline V gene, CDR1 is MRHNA and CDR2 is SNTAGT. The CDR3 is made up of 12 amino acids. Trimming removed 0 bases from V and 7 bases from J, with 4 bases in between. This CDR3 reads CASSDSGNEQFF. The CDR3 region has the DNA TGTGCCAGCAGTGACTCGGGGAATGAGCAGTTCTTC.

The chain uses TRBV7-9 and TRBJ2-2, with D tentatively TRBD2 (6 bases). CDR1 and CDR2 (germline): SEHNR, FQNEAQ (reference sequence). Between the trimmed V and J ends, which lost 2 bases and 7 bases, there was a span of 14 bases. CDR3 length: 15 amino acids. CDR3 sequence: CASSLLPGDGGELFF. The CDR3 DNA reads as TGTGCCAGCAGCTTACTCCCGGGGGATGGCGGGGAGCTGTTTTTT.

CDR3: CAMASGTSGGSTDTQYF. The CDR3 DNA follows: TGTGCCATGGCCTCCGGGACTAGCGGGGGCAGTACAGATACGCAGTATTTT. The rearrangement uses TRBV10-3 and TRBJ2-3; 14 positions match TRBD2. This CDR3 is built from 17 residues. After removal of 9 bases from V and 3 bases from J, the junction contained 11 bases not matched to a gene. Germline-derived CDR1 and CDR2 are ENHRY and SYGVKD.

The chain couples TRBV10-3 to TRBJ2-2; D is unresolved. Germline V gene data show CDR1 as ENHRY and CDR2 as SYGVKD. The CDR3 runs 12 residues. V lost 6 bases and J 4 bases, leaving 6 bases between the germline ends. DNA for the CDR3: TGTGCCATCAGGAGGTCCACCGGGGAGCTGTTTTTT. Residues: CAIRRSTGELFF.

DNA for the CDR3: TGTGCCAGCAGCCTGCGAGCGGGGGACAGCTCCTACGAGCAGTACTTC. Translating gives CASSLRAGDSSYEQYF. V gene TRBV7-6 combines with J gene TRBJ2-7; D is possibly TRBD2 (8 bases). This CDR3 has 16 amino acids. Deletions cut 5 bases from V and 0 bases from J, with 17 bases between. Germline loops: CDR1 SGHVS, CDR2 FNYEAQ.

The genes are TRBV30 and TRBJ1-2, with D hard to call. Trimming took 2 bases from V and 4 from J, leaving 5 bases between them. The CDR3 length is 11 residues. CDR1 is GTSNPN, CDR2 SVGIG, per germline (reference sequence). CDR3 region: CAWSLVYGYTF. In DNA form, the CDR3 reads TGTGCCTGGAGTCTCGTCTATGGCTACACCTTC. The full variable domain, in which reference TRBV30 and TRBJ1-2 provide the parts outside the CDR3, is SQTIHQWPATLVQPVGSPLSLECTVEGTSNPNLYWYRQAAGRGLQLLFYSVGIGQISSEVPQNLSASRPQDRQFILSSKKLLLSDSGFYLCAWSLVYGYTFGSGTRLTVV.

The V call is TRBV25-1, the J call TRBJ2-7, with D possibly being TRBD1 or TRBD2 (5 bases each). V shed 4 bases and J shed 6 bases, with 16 bases lying between them. Per the germline V gene, CDR1 is MGHDK and CDR2 is SYGVNS. This CDR3 has 14 amino acids. The CDR3 is CASSANGGIGEQYF. The CDR3 DNA is TGTGCCAGCAGTGCCAATGGGGGTATCGGCGAGCAGTACTTC.

The chain combines TRBV9 with TRBJ2-1; TRBD1 matches at 11 bases. This CDR3 region has 16 residues. After removal of 3 bases from V and 2 bases from J, the junction contained 4 bases not matched to a gene. Germline V gene data show CDR1 as SGDLS and CDR2 as YYNGEE. CDR3 residues: CASSADRGRAYNEQFF. The DNA of the CDR3 is TGTGCCAGCAGCGCGGACAGGGGGCGGGCCTACAATGAGCAGTTCTTC.

The J gene is TRBJ1-1, the V gene TRBV5-6, with a tentative D call TRBD1 (5 bases). Germline CDR1 and CDR2: SGHDT and YYEEEE. The CDR3 has 13 amino acids. V was clipped by 6 bases and J by 4 bases, with 13 bases between them. As DNA, the CDR3 is TGTGCCAGCACCCCAGGGTCGATCACTGAAGCTTTCTTT. Encoded protein: CASTPGSITEAFF.

The CDR3 DNA reads as TGTGCCAGTAGTATAGCCCCGACAGGGACCCATGGCTACACCTTC. This encodes CASSIAPTGTHGYTF. This chain joins TRBV19 and TRBJ1-2, with 7 bases matching TRBD1. Trimming cost V 1 base and J 6 bases; bases outside gene matches: 8. CDR1 is LNHDA and CDR2 is SQIVND in the germline V gene (reference sequence). The CDR3 totals 15 residues.

The J gene is TRBJ2-7, the V gene TRBV29-1, with TRBD1 matching over 7 bases. This CDR3 spans 13 amino acids. Germline assignment: CDR1 SQVTM and CDR2 ANQGSEA. Unmatched junction bases numbered 7, after V lost 7 bases and J lost 1 base. CDR3 nucleotides: TGCAGCGCGAACAGGGGAGAGTCCTACGAGCAGTACTTC. Its translation: CSANRGESYEQYF.

The chain combines TRBV10-3 with TRBJ2-2; maybe TRBD2 (6 bases). The CDR3 loop spans 14 amino acids. CDR1 ENHRY and CDR2 SYGVKD come from the germline V gene. The V end was cut by 8 bases, the J end by 1 base, with 11 bases between. The CDR3 DNA is TGTGCCATCGGCGGGGCCCAGAACACCGGGGAGCTGTTTTTT. Translation: CAIGGAQNTGELFF.

The chain couples TRBV15 to TRBJ2-5; 10 bases line up with TRBD1. Trimming cost V 3 bases and J 2 bases; bases outside gene matches: 0. This CDR3 is built from 14 residues. CDR1 is LNHNV, CDR2 YYDKDF, per germline (reference sequence). CDR3 region: CATSRGQGQETQYF. CDR3 nucleotide sequence: TGTGCCACCAGCAGGGGACAGGGGCAAGAGACCCAGTACTTC.

The CDR3, as DNA: TGTGCCAGTAGTATCGCGGGAGATGAGACCCAGTACTTC. This gives the protein CASSIAGDETQYF. The chain couples TRBV19 to TRBJ2-5; 7 bases agree with TRBD2. This CDR3 spans 13 amino acids. The V segment lost 3 bases and the J segment 5 bases; nucleotides outside the gene matches: 3. CDR1 is LNHDA and CDR2 is SQIVND in the germline V gene (reference sequence).

The chain is built from TRBV4-3 and TRBJ1-1, with D perhaps TRBD1 (6 bases). V shed 4 bases and J shed 4 bases, with 13 bases lying between them. Germline V gene lookup returns CDR1 LGHNA and CDR2 YSLEER. This CDR3 has 14 residues. CDR3 bases: TGCGCCAGCAGCCCTCGGGAGGGGGGCACTGAAGCTTTCTTT. Translating it yields CASSPREGGTEAFF.

The chain uses TRBV11-2 and TRBJ2-7, with 13 bases identical to TRBD2. The CDR3 loop spans 15 amino acids. CDR1 and CDR2 (germline): SGHAT, FQNNGV. Trimming removed 5 bases from V and 4 bases from J; junction bases left unmatched: 5. This chain's CDR3 is CASSPRTSGSYEQYF. The CDR3 region has the DNA TGTGCCAGCAGCCCCCGGACTAGCGGGAGTTACGAGCAGTACTTC.